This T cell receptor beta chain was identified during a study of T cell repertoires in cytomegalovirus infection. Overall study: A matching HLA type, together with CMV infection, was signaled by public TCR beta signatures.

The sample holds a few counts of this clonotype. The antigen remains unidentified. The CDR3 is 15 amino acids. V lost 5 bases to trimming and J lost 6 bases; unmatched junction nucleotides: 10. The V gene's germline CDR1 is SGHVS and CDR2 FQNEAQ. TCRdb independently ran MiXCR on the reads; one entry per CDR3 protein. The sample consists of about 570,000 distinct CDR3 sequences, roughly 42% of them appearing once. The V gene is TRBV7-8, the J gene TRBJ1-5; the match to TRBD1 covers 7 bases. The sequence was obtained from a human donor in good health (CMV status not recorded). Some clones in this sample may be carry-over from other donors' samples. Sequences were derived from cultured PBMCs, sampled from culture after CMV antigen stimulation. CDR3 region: CASSALQGPSQPQHF. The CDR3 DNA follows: TGTGCCAGCAGCGCCTTACAGGGGCCGAGTCAGCCCCAGCATTTT.